This paragraph reports one TCR beta chain. Other DNA sequences of this sample code for an identical CDR3. Produced via immunoSEQ multiplex PCR; TCRdb's table is partial and in-frame only. Among 240,000 or so clones listed, about 80% were seen once. The data were obtained in a study of blood T cell repertoires in COVID-19. CDR1 is MNHEY, CDR2 SVGAGI, per germline. CDR3 length: 14 residues. Unmatched junction bases numbered 7, after V lost 5 bases and J lost 5 bases. The rearrangement links TRBV6-5 to TRBJ2-5, with 8 nucleotides matching TRBD1. Sequencing was carried out using peripheral blood. This TCR came from a young man who had recovered from COVID-19. CDR3 in amino acids: CASSSPGGAETQYF. CDR3 bases: TGTGCCAGCAGTAGCCCAGGGGGCGCGGAGACCCAGTACTTC.